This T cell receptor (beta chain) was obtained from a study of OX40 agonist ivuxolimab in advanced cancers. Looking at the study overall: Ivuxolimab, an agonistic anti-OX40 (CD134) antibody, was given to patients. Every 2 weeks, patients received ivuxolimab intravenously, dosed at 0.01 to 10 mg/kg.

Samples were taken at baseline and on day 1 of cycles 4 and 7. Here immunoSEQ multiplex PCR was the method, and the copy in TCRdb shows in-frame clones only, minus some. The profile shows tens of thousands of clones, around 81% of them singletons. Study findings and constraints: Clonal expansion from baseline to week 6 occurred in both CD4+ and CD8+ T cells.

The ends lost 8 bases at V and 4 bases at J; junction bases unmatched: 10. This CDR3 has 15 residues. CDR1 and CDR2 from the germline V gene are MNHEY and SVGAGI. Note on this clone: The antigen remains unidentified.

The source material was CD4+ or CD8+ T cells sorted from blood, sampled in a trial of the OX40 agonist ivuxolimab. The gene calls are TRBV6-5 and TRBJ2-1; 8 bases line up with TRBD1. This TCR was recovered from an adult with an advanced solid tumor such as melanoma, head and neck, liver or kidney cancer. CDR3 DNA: TGTGCCAGCCGGCAGGGGGCCCTTAAGTACAATGAGCAGTTCTTC. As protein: CASRQGALKYNEQFF.